This T cell receptor beta chain was retrieved from a study of CD8 T cells in ankylosing spondylitis. Overall study results and limits: Reports say disease-linked clones showed up significantly more in matched ankylosing spondylitis synovial fluid.

The CDR3 has 14 amino acids. The V and J ends lost 2 bases and 0 bases respectively, with 5 bases between them. This clonotype appeared a few times. Its antigen is still unknown. Quantitative molecular-barcoded 5'-RACE generated the TCR beta libraries. TCRdb independently ran MiXCR on the 5' RACE reads; one entry per CDR3 protein. The sample yields about 360,000 distinct CDR3 sequences, about 15% seen once. J is TRBJ1-3 and V is TRBV12-3 or TRBV12-4; D uncertain. The specimen sequenced was blood, either unsorted or a sorted T cell fraction (not recorded which). This sequence was found in a male donor with ankylosing spondylitis or in good health (not recorded which). CDR3 DNA sequence: TGTGCCAGCAGTTTATCCCACTCTGGAAACACCATATATTTT. This gives the protein CASSLSHSGNTIYF.